A single TCR beta chain is shown here with its context. The data derive from a study of blood T cell repertoires in COVID-19. Study in general: COVID-19 samples, acute and convalescent, were from the United States, Italy and Spain. Sources were T cells, B-cell-depleted T cells, or PBMCs; the material itself was cDNA or gDNA.

In the original analysis: For nucleated cells, counts were estimated from reference gene primer amplification. TCRdb's copy holds only in-frame clones and misses some; the assay was immunoSEQ multiplex PCR. D and trimming were read from the DNA, whereas the V and J calls and clone size are those reported in that table. The sample yields about 34,000 clones, roughly 78% seen once. Germline CDR1 SQVTM, CDR2 ANQGSEA. The CDR3 extends over 11 amino acids. J was trimmed by 11 bases and V by 4 bases; bases with no gene match: 4. The receptor was derived from a woman aged 70 to 79 with acute or convalescent COVID-19. The J gene is TRBJ1-4, the V gene TRBV29-1; 7 positions agree with TRBD1. The specimen was peripheral blood. As DNA, the CDR3 is TGCAGCGTTGCACAGGGGTTTAAACTGTTTTTT. It yields the protein CSVAQGFKLFF.